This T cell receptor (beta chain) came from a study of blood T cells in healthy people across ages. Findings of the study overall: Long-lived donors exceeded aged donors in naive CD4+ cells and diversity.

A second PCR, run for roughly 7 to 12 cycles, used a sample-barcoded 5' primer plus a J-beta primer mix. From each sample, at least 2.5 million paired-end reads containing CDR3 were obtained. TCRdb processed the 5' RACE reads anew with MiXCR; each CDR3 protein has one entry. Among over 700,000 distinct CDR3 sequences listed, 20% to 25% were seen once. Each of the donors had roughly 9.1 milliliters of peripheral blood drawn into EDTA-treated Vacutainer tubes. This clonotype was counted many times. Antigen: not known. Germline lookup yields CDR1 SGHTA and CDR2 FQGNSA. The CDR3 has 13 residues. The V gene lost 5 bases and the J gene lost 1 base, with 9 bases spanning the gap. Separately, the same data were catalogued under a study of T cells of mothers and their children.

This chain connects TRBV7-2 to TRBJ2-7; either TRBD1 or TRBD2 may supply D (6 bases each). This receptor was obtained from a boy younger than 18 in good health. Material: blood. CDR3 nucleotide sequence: TGTGCCAGCAGCCCGGGGGCTTCCTACGAGCAGTACTTC. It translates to CASSPGASYEQYF.